The 25 T cell receptor beta chains listed next were all sequenced from one sample in a study of technical replicates of blood from a handful of donors. Data came from immunoSEQ multiplex PCR; TCRdb stores just in-frame clones and leaves some out. Of some 70,000 clones listed, 85% to 95% are singletons. Sequenced sample: T cells isolated from PBMCs. Every receptor here comes from a human donor in good health.

This sequence joins TRBV5-1 and TRBJ2-7; no clear D. This CDR3 has 13 amino acids. V lost 2 bases, J lost 2 bases, and 8 bases lay in between. In germline, CDR1 is SGHRS, CDR2 YFSETQ. This CDR3 reads CASSLSPTYEQYF. In nucleotides, the CDR3 is TGCGCCAGCAGCTTATCCCCTACCTACGAGCAGTACTTC.

V is TRBV19 and J is TRBJ1-1; D gene unclear. V was shortened by 6 bases and J by 3 bases, with 8 bases between the two germline ends. Per the germline V gene, CDR1 is LNHDA and CDR2 is SQIVND (reference sequence). The CDR3 totals 12 residues. In DNA, the CDR3 is TGTGCCAGTAGACGAGGGCACACTGAAGCTTTCTTT. Encoded protein: CASRRGHTEAFF.

This clone was counted once. The V and J genes are TRBV4-3 and TRBJ2-1, with TRBD2 matching over 10 bases. This CDR3 comprises 20 residues. Per the germline V gene, CDR1 is LGHNA and CDR2 is YSLEER. Trimming took 0 bases from V and 8 from J; bases not matched to a gene: 19. The CDR3 here is CASSQDVFRSQREGHDEQFF. The CDR3 DNA is TGCGCCAGCAGCCAAGATGTTTTCCGGAGTCAGCGGGAGGGCCACGATGAGCAGTTCTTC.

CDR3 in DNA: TGTGCCAGCAGTTTTGGGACAGATCAAGAGACCCAGTACTTC. Residues: CASSFGTDQETQYF. The rearrangement uses TRBV6-5 and TRBJ2-5; 7 bases fit TRBD1. CDR1 is MNHEY and CDR2 is SVGAGI in the germline V gene. V gave up 4 bases and J gave up 2 bases; unmatched junction bases: 4. CDR3 length: 14 residues.

V gene TRBV6-1 combines with J gene TRBJ2-3, with D perhaps matching TRBD1 (6 bases). Germline V lookup: CDR1 MNHNS, CDR2 SASEGT. This CDR3 has 16 residues. V lost 3 bases and J 3 bases, leaving 16 bases between the germline ends. The CDR3 protein is CASSEQPGAQTDTQYF. The CDR3 region has the DNA TGTGCCAGCAGTGAGCAGCCAGGGGCGCAGACAGATACGCAGTATTTT.

The gene calls are TRBV9 and TRBJ2-1; 10 bases fit TRBD2. The CDR3 covers 16 residues. Per the germline V gene, CDR1 is SGDLS and CDR2 is YYNGEE. Trimming cost V 4 bases and J 1 base; bases outside gene matches: 5. The CDR3: CASSSGLAVSYNEQFF. CDR3 coding DNA: TGTGCCAGCAGCTCAGGACTAGCGGTTTCCTACAATGAGCAGTTCTTC.

This clone came up once. This sequence joins TRBV19 and TRBJ1-1; no clear D. This CDR3 has 15 residues. Between the trimmed V and J ends, which lost 6 bases and 0 bases, there was a span of 14 bases. Germline V gene data show CDR1 as LNHDA and CDR2 as SQIVND (reference sequence). The chain's CDR3 is CASSPTDLMNTEAFF. Here the CDR3 DNA reads TGTGCCAGTAGCCCCACCGACTTAATGAACACTGAAGCTTTCTTT.

This chain connects TRBV7-2 to TRBJ1-3, with a weak D call TRBD1 (5 bases). CDR1 is SGHTA and CDR2 is FQGNSA in the germline V gene. The V end lost 4 bases, the J end lost 0 bases, and 16 bases lay between the germline ends. CDR3 length equals 17 residues. CDR3 nucleotides: TGTGCCAGCAGCTCGTCTTCCAGGGACTCCTCTGGAAACACCATATATTTT. It is translated as CASSSSSRDSSGNTIYF.

The chain has TRBV14 and TRBJ2-2; possibly TRBD2 for D (5 bases). Germline CDR1 and CDR2: SGHDN and FVKESK. The CDR3 is made up of 15 amino acids. Between the trimmed V and J ends, which lost 8 bases and 4 bases, there was a span of 17 bases. CDR3 in amino acids: CASLKTGSRTGELFF. For the CDR3, the DNA is TGTGCCAGCTTAAAAACGGGGTCGCGCACCGGGGAGCTGTTTTTT.

This chain links TRBV7-8 with TRBJ2-7; TRBD2 is a possible D gene (5 bases). The CDR3 length is 14 residues. Trimming left V 5 bases short and J 1 base short, with 12 bases between. Germline-derived CDR1 and CDR2 are SGHVS and FQNEAQ. This CDR3 reads CASSPGSGSYEQYF. As DNA, the CDR3 is TGTGCCAGCAGCCCGGGATCTGGGTCCTACGAGCAGTACTTC.

This clone was detected once. The J gene is TRBJ1-5, the V gene TRBV15; no definite D call. Deletions cut 5 bases from V and 4 bases from J, with 21 bases between. From germline, CDR1 is LNHNV and CDR2 YYDKDF (reference sequence). The CDR3 runs 17 residues. The CDR3 loop reads CATSWTEVRSLNQPQHF. The CDR3 DNA follows: TGTGCCACCAGCTGGACGGAGGTGCGATCCCTAAATCAGCCCCAGCATTTT.

The chain couples TRBV14 to TRBJ2-7, with TRBD1 matching over 11 bases. V lost 4 bases, J lost 9 bases, and 17 bases stayed unmatched. Germline loops: CDR1 SGHDN, CDR2 FVKESK. There are 17 residues in the CDR3. As DNA, the CDR3 is TGTGCCAGCAGCCGAGGAATACCGGGACAGGGGGTTCGCGCGCAGTACTTC. It encodes CASSRGIPGQGVRAQYF.

This rearrangement joins TRBV28 to TRBJ1-5; D gene ambiguous. V dropped 3 bases and J dropped 8 bases, with 14 bases sitting between them. The germline V gene encodes CDR1 MDHEN and CDR2 SYDVKM. The CDR3 loop spans 14 amino acids. This chain's CDR3 is CASSFFWGVEPQHF. Here the CDR3 DNA reads TGTGCCAGCAGTTTTTTTTGGGGAGTGGAGCCCCAGCATTTT.

The rearrangement links TRBV2 to TRBJ1-1; 10 bases match TRBD1. Germline V lookup: CDR1 SNHLY, CDR2 FYNNEI. This CDR3 region has 12 residues. The trim removed 11 bases at V and 8 bases at J, leaving 8 bases unmatched. CDR3 amino acids: CAGLGQGKEAFF. Written as DNA, the CDR3 is TGTGCCGGTTTGGGACAGGGGAAGGAAGCTTTCTTT.

CDR3 sequence reads: CASRDRGNTEAFF. The CDR3 DNA is TGTGCCAGCAGGGACAGGGGGAACACTGAAGCTTTCTTT. The V call is TRBV6-6, the J call TRBJ1-1; 9 bases agree with TRBD1. Germline CDR1 MNHNY, CDR2 SVGAGI (reference sequence). After removal of 6 bases from V and 1 base from J, the junction contained 0 bases not matched to a gene. The CDR3 sequence is 13 residues long.

The CDR3 nucleotides are TGTGCCAGCCGCACGCAGGGCGCAGGGGACTACGAGCAGTACTTC. Its protein is CASRTQGAGDYEQYF. The V gene is TRBV19, the J gene TRBJ2-7; perhaps TRBD1 as D (6 bases). CDR1 and CDR2 (germline): LNHDA, SQIVND (reference sequence). V was clipped by 9 bases and J by 3 bases, with 21 bases between them. The CDR3 sequence is 15 residues long. The full variable domain, in which reference TRBV19 and TRBJ2-7 provide the parts outside the CDR3, is DGGITQSPKYLFRKEGQNVTLSCEQNLNHDAMYWYRQDPGQGLRLIYYSQIVNDFQKGDIAEGYSVSREKKESFPLTVTSAQKNPTAFYLCASRTQGAGDYEQYFGPGTRLTVT.

This clone was recorded a few times. The chain recombines TRBV29-1 with TRBJ1-1; tentatively, D is TRBD1 (5 bases). Trimming took 3 bases from V and 11 from J, leaving 10 bases between them. Germline assignment: CDR1 SQVTM and CDR2 ANQGSEA. CDR3 length equals 10 residues. This CDR3 is CSVEGTGAFF. CDR3 bases: TGCAGCGTTGAGGGGACTGGGGCTTTCTTT.

This sequence joins TRBV4-1 and TRBJ2-7; D is possibly TRBD2 (7 bases). The CDR3 spans 16 residues. V was cut by 4 bases and J by 3 bases, with 19 bases left in between. Germline lookup yields CDR1 MGHRA and CDR2 YSYEKL. DNA for the CDR3: TGCGCCAGCAGCCGGGGGGGCGTCGGGACTATCTACGAGCAGTACTTC. Protein product: CASSRGGVGTIYEQYF.

V is TRBV25-1 and J is TRBJ2-2; D uncertain. The CDR3 spans 14 residues. V was cut by 3 bases and J by 2 bases, with 7 bases left in between. CDR1 MGHDK and CDR2 SYGVNS come from the germline V gene. Here the CDR3 reads CASSDSGNTGELFF. In DNA form, the CDR3 reads TGTGCCAGCAGTGATTCAGGAAACACCGGGGAGCTGTTTTTT. Complete variable domain (other parts from reference TRBV25-1 and TRBJ2-2): EADIYQTPRYLVIGTGKKITLECSQTMGHDKMYWYQQDPGMELHLIHYSYGVNSTEKGDLSSESTVSRIRTEHFPLTLESARPSHTSQYLCASSDSGNTGELFFGEGSRLTVL.

The genes are TRBV27 and TRBJ2-3; D may be TRBD2 (6 bases). Germline V gene sequence: CDR1 MNHEY, CDR2 SMNVEV (reference sequence). V was cut by 4 bases and J by 0 bases, with 14 bases left in between. CDR3 length equals 16 residues. The CDR3 DNA follows: TGTGCCAGCAGTTGGCGAGACGGGACTAGCACAGATACGCAGTATTTT. Translating it yields CASSWRDGTSTDTQYF.

The V and J genes are TRBV29-1 and TRBJ2-5; D remains unclear. Looked up from germline, CDR1 is SQVTM and CDR2 is ANQGSEA. V lost 0 bases and J 4 bases, leaving 9 bases between the germline ends. The CDR3 length is 13 residues. CDR3 DNA: TGCAGCGTTGAAGAGCAGGTTACAGAGACCCAGTACTTC. It encodes CSVEEQVTETQYF.

This chain joins TRBV4-3 and TRBJ1-1; 8 positions agree with TRBD1. Per the germline V gene, CDR1 is LGHNA and CDR2 is YSLEER. The CDR3 contains 16 residues. The V and J ends lost 0 bases and 0 bases, in that order; junction bases with no gene match: 3. CDR3 in DNA: TGCGCCAGCAGCCAAGAGACAGGGGCTATGAACACTGAAGCTTTCTTT. This sequence encodes CASSQETGAMNTEAFF.

The chain recombines TRBV27 with TRBJ2-3, with TRBD2 matching 9 bases. Germline CDR1 reads MNHEY; CDR2 reads SMNVEV (reference sequence). J was trimmed by 4 bases and V by 6 bases; bases with no gene match: 11. The CDR3 consists of 16 residues. As DNA, the CDR3 is TGTGCCAGCAGAGTACCGGGACTAGCCCCGGCAGATACGCAGTATTTT. Translated: CASRVPGLAPADTQYF.

The CDR3 loop reads CASSPGTANSYEQYF. The CDR3 DNA reads TGCGCCAGCAGCCCCGGGACAGCGAACTCCTACGAGCAGTACTTC. The chain has TRBV4-1 and TRBJ2-7; TRBD1 matches 7 bases. The ends lost 4 bases at V and 0 bases at J; junction bases unmatched: 6. Germline CDR1 is MGHRA and CDR2 is YSYEKL. The CDR3 sequence is 15 residues long.

The chain joins TRBV4-1 to TRBJ2-7; possibly TRBD2 for D (5 bases). CDR1 is MGHRA and CDR2 is YSYEKL in the germline V gene. The CDR3 is 13 amino acids. Between the trimmed V and J ends, which lost 0 bases and 5 bases, there was a span of 8 bases. This CDR3 reads CASSQDRGNEQYF. As DNA, the CDR3 is TGCGCCAGCAGCCAAGATCGAGGGAACGAGCAGTACTTC.